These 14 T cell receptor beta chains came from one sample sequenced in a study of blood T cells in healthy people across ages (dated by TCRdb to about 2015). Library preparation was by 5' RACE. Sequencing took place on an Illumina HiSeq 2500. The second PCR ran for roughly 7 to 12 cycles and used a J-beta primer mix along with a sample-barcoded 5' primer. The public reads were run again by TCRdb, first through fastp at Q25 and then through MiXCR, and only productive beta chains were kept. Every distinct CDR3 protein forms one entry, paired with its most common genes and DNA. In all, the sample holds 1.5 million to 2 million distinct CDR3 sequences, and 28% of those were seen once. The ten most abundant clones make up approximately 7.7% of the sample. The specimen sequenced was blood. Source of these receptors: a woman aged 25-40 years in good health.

CDR3 sequence: CAITPNRTGLNQPQHF. DNA of the CDR3: TGTGCCATCACCCCGAATAGGACAGGGCTCAATCAGCCCCAGCATTTT. The chain recombines TRBV10-3 with TRBJ1-5, with 8 positions matching TRBD1. CDR3 size: 16 residues. After removal of 7 bases from V and 3 bases from J, the junction contained 11 bases not matched to a gene. Germline V gene data show CDR1 as ENHRY and CDR2 as SYGVKD.

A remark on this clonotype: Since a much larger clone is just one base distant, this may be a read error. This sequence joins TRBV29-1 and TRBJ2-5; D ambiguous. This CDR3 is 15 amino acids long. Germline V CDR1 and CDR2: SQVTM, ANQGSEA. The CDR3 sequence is CSADRRGPVQETKYF. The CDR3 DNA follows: TGCAGCGCTGACCGACGTGGGCCGGTTCAAGAGACCAAGTACTTC.

The CDR3 loop reads CASSQEGGAFGLDTQYF. The CDR3 bases are TGTGCCAGCAGCCAAGAAGGGGGAGCCTTCGGCCTAGATACGCAGTATTTT. This chain joins TRBV4-2 and TRBJ2-3; weak D call: TRBD1 (6 bases). V gave up 0 bases and J gave up 5 bases, with 18 bases separating them. CDR3 length: 17 amino acids. Looked up from germline, CDR1 is LGHNA and CDR2 is YNFKEQ.

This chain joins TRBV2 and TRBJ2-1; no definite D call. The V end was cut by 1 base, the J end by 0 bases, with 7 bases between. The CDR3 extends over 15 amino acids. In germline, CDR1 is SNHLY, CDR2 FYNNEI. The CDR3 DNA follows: TGTGCCAGCAGTGAAGTCAGGAGCTCCTACAATGAGCAGTTCTTC. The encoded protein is CASSEVRSSYNEQFF.

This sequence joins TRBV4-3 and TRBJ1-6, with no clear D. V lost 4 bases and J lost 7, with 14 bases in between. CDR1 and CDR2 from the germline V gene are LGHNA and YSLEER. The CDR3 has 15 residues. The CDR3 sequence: CASSLGFGFNSPLHF. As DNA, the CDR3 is TGCGCCAGCAGCCTGGGGTTCGGCTTCAATTCACCCCTCCACTTT.

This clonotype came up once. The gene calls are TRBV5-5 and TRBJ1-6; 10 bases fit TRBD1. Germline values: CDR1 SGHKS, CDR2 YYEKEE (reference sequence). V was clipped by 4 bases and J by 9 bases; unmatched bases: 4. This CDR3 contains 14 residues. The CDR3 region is CASSVRDRGSPLHF. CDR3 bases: TGTGCCAGCAGCGTCCGGGACAGGGGTTCACCCCTCCACTTT.

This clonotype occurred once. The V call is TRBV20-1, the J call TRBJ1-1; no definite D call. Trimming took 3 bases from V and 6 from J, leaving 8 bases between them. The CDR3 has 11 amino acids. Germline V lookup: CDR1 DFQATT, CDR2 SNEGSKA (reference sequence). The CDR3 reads CSASGQAEAFF. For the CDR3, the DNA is TGCAGTGCTAGTGGCCAGGCTGAAGCTTTCTTT.

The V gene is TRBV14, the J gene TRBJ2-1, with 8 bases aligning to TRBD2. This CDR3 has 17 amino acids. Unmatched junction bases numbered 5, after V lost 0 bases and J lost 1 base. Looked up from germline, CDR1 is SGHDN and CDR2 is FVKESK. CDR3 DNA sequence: TGTGCCAGCAGCCAAGATAGCGGGACTCTTTCCTACAATGAGCAGTTCTTC. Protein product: CASSQDSGTLSYNEQFF.

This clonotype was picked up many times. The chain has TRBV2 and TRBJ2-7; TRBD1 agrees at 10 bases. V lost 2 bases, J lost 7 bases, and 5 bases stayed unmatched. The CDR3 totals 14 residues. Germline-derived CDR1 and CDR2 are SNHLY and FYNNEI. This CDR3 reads CASSERDRGREQYF. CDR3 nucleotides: TGTGCCAGCAGTGAAAGGGACAGGGGTAGAGAGCAGTACTTC.

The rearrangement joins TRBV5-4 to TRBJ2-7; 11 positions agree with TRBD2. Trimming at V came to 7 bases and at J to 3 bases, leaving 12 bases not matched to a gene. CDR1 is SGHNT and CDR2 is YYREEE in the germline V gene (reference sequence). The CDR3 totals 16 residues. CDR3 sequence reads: CASRAGSTSGGYEQYF. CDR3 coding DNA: TGTGCCAGCCGGGCAGGGAGTACTAGCGGGGGCTACGAGCAGTACTTC.

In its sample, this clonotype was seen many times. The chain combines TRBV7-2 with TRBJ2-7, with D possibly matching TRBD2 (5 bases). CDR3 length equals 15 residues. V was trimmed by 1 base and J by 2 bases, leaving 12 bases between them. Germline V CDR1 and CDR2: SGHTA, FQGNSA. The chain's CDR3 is CASSLGGSLTYEQYF. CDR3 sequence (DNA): TGTGCCAGCAGCTTAGGAGGGAGCCTGACCTACGAGCAGTACTTC.

The CDR3 loop reads CSATRQGYSGNTIYF. DNA of the CDR3: TGCAGTGCTACTAGACAGGGGTACTCTGGAAACACCATATATTTT. The chain uses TRBV20-1 and TRBJ1-3; 8 nucleotides line up with TRBD1. Germline V lookup: CDR1 DFQATT, CDR2 SNEGSKA (reference sequence). J lost 0 bases, V lost 4 bases, and 5 bases had no gene match. CDR3 length: 15 residues.

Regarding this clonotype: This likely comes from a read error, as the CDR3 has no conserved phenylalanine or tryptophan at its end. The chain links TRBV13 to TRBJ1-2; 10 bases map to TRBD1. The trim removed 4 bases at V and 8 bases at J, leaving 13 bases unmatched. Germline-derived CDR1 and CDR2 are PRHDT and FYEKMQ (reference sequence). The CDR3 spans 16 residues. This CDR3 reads CASSSRPGQGTMGYTV. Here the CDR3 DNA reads TGTGCCAGCAGCTCCCGCCCGGGACAGGGGACGATGGGCTACACCGTC.

The CDR3 DNA is TGTGCCAGCAGCGTAGCAGTCTCTGGAAACACCATATATTTT. It codes for CASSVAVSGNTIYF. V gene TRBV9 combines with J gene TRBJ1-3; D ambiguous. V was trimmed by 0 bases and J by 0 bases, leaving 4 bases between them. This CDR3 has 14 amino acids. Germline V gene sequence: CDR1 SGDLS, CDR2 YYNGEE. Complete variable domain (other parts from reference TRBV9 and TRBJ1-3): DSGVTQTPKHLITATGQRVTLRCSPRSGDLSVYWYQQSLDQGLQFLIQYYNGEERAKGNILERFSAQQFPDLHSELNLSSLELGDSALYFCASSVAVSGNTIYFGEGSWLTVV.